The 8 T cell receptor beta chains below were found in one sample sequenced in a study of CD8 T cells in ankylosing spondylitis. TCRdb itself ran the 5' RACE reads through MiXCR, one entry per CDR3 protein. This sample has a few hundred thousand distinct CDR3 sequences, with approximately 20% found just once. Specimen: blood, either unsorted or a sorted T cell fraction (not recorded which). The receptors derive from a male donor with ankylosing spondylitis or in good health (not recorded which).

Concerning this clonotype: A read error may account for a junction end that differs from germline. This chain connects TRBV12-3 or TRBV12-4 to TRBJ2-3; 12 bases are shared with TRBD2. The CDR3 loop spans 18 amino acids. DNA of the CDR3: TGTGCCAGCAGTTTAAGCCTAGCGGGAGGGGGTAGCATAGATACGCAGTATTTT. It codes for CASSLSLAGGGSIDTQYF.

V is TRBV12-3 or TRBV12-4 and J is TRBJ1-5; D ambiguous. The CDR3 runs to 16 residues. Trimming pared 6 bases from V and 4 bases from J, leaving 19 bases between. This CDR3 is CASSAALAPRNQPQHF. DNA for the CDR3: TGTGCCAGCAGCGCGGCCTTGGCACCGAGGAATCAGCCCCAGCATTTT.

The sample holds many counts of this clonotype. The chain links TRBV6-5 to TRBJ1-5; D call uncertain. V lost 6 bases and J 2 bases, leaving 5 bases between the germline ends. The CDR3 runs to 12 residues. The germline V gene encodes CDR1 MNHEY and CDR2 SVGAGI. CDR3 sequence (DNA): TGTGCCAGCAGCACAGGCAATCAGCCCCAGCATTTT. This encodes CASSTGNQPQHF.

This clonotype occurred many times. The chain combines TRBV12-3 or TRBV12-4 with TRBJ2-2, with a possible D match to TRBD2 (6 bases). The CDR3 has 14 amino acids. Trimming took off 3 bases at V and 6 bases at J, with 11 bases between the two ends. The CDR3 region has the DNA TGTGCCAGCAGTTTGGAGGGTTTGGCCGGGGAGCTGTTTTTT. This codes for CASSLEGLAGELFF.

The rearrangement links TRBV28 to TRBJ2-7; TRBD1 is a possible D gene (6 bases). Looked up from germline, CDR1 is MDHEN and CDR2 is SYDVKM. Deletions cut 5 bases from V and 4 bases from J, with 18 bases between. There are 15 residues in the CDR3. CDR3 in DNA: TGTGCCAGCAGTACAGGGCGATCCTGGCGTTACGAGCAGTACGTC. Translated: CASSTGRSWRYEQYV.

V is TRBV6-5 and J is TRBJ1-6, with D unresolved. Trimming removed 0 bases from V and 9 bases from J, with 12 bases in between. CDR3 length: 15 amino acids. Germline assignment: CDR1 MNHEY and CDR2 SVGAGI. The CDR3 sequence: CASSYSPQIGSPLHF. Here the CDR3 DNA reads TGTGCCAGCAGTTACTCCCCCCAAATCGGTTCACCCCTCCACTTT.

J is TRBJ2-1 and V is TRBV18; 9 nucleotides align to TRBD1. Per the germline V gene, CDR1 is KGHSH and CDR2 is LQKENI. The V gene end was trimmed by 2 bases and the J gene end by 6 bases; junction bases not matched to a gene: 5. CDR3 length equals 15 residues. The CDR3 is CASSPIGQGSNEQFF. The DNA of the CDR3 is TGTGCCAGCTCACCAATAGGACAGGGGTCCAATGAGCAGTTCTTC. The whole variable domain, filled in from reference TRBV18 and TRBJ2-1, reads NAGVMQNPRHLVRRRGQEARLRCSPMKGHSHVYWYRQLPEEGLKFMVYLQKENIIDESGMPKERFSAEFPKEGPSILRIQQVVRGDSAAYFCASSPIGQGSNEQFFGPGTRLTVL.

The table lists this clonotype with many counts. This rearrangement joins TRBV5-1 to TRBJ2-4; D possibly corresponds to TRBD2 (7 bases). The germline gives CDR1 SGHRS, CDR2 YFSETQ. V was clipped by 4 bases and J by 0 bases, with 11 bases between them. The CDR3 runs to 15 residues. The DNA of the CDR3 is TGCGCCAGCAGCCTCGGGGGGCTAGCCAAAAACATTCAGTACTTC. Protein sequence: CASSLGGLAKNIQYF.